The clone carrying this TCR beta chain was seen repeatedly, ten times or more. The data were taken from a study of regulatory T cells in long-lasting Graves disease. Noted time point: newly diagnosed GD, antithyroid drugs for less than 3 months. Researchers made the TCR library from RNA that was extracted from PBMCs. CDR3 length: 15 amino acids. Germline assignment: CDR1 SGHRS and CDR2 YFSETQ. Trimming left V 4 bases short and J 3 bases short, with 16 bases between. According to the study, TCR beta libraries were built with iRepertoire HTBI primers and CDR3-region Arm-PCR. TCRdb used MiXCR to reprocess the multiplex PCR reads, holding one entry per CDR3 protein. Of almost 450,000 distinct CDR3 sequences in the sample, 16% are singletons; the top ten hold roughly 10%. These same records also appear under a second study, on T cells in Graves' hyperthyroidism and ophthalmopathy. Per that study: Diagnostic assessment was based on clinical symptoms, serum thyroxine and TRAb, thyroid ultrasound and orbital computed tomography.

The clonotype comes from a woman aged 25 to 39 with Graves disease. The V and J genes are TRBV5-1 and TRBJ1-2; possible D gene TRBD1, 5 bases. Source: peripheral blood mononuclear cells (PBMCs), taken at new diagnosis, from a patient treated with antithyroid drugs. This CDR3 is CASSKDQGRDYGYTF. CDR3 bases: TGCGCCAGCAGCAAGGACCAGGGTCGGGACTATGGCTACACCTTC.